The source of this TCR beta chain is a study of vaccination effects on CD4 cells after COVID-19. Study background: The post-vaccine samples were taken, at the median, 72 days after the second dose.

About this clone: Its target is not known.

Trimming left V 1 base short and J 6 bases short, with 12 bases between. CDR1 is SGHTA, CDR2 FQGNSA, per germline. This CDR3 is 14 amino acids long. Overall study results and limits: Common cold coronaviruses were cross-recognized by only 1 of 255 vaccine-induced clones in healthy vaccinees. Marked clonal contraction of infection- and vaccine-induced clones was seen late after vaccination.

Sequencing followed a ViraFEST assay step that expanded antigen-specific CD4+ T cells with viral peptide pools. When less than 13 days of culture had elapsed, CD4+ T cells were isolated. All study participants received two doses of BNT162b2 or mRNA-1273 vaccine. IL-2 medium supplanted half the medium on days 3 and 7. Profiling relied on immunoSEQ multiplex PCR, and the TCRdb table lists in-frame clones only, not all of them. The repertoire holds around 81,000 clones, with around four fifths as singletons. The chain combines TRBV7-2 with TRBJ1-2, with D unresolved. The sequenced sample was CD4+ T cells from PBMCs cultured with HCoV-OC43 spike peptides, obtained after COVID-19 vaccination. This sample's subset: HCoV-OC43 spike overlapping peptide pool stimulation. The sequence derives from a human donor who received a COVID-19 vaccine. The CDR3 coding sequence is TGTGCCAGCAGCTTAGGAGTGGTGCCTGATGGCTACACCTTC. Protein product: CASSLGVVPDGYTF. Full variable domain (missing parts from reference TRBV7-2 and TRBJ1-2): GAGVSQSPSNKVTEKGKDVELRCDPISGHTALYWYRQSLGQGLEFLIYFQGNSAPDKSGLPSDRFSAERTGGSVSTLTIQRTQQEDSAVYLCASSLGVVPDGYTFGSGTRLTVV.